The 16 T cell receptor beta chains reported below all come from one sample, sequenced in a study of blood T cell repertoires in COVID-19. TCRdb keeps only in-frame clones here, not all; method: immunoSEQ multiplex PCR. Seen here are 100,000 to 150,000 clones, about 81% observed once, and the top ten hold approximately 18%. The source material was peripheral blood. The receptors derive from a young man with COVID-19, enrolled during active disease.

This chain uses TRBV7-8 with TRBJ1-2; tentative D call: TRBD1 (5 bases). Between the trimmed V and J ends, which lost 7 bases and 2 bases, there was a span of 8 bases. This CDR3 comprises 12 residues. The V gene's germline CDR1 is SGHVS and CDR2 FQNEAQ. This CDR3 is CASIRGNYGYTF. CDR3 coding DNA: TGTGCCAGCATCCGGGGCAACTATGGCTACACCTTC.

The chain has TRBV5-4 and TRBJ2-2; 13 positions agree with TRBD2. With V trimmed by 1 base and J by 7 bases, 7 bases remained unmatched. CDR3 size: 17 residues. Germline values: CDR1 SGHNT, CDR2 YYREEE (reference sequence). The CDR3 reads CASSLYGLAGVGGELFF. CDR3 DNA: TGTGCCAGCAGCTTGTACGGACTAGCGGGAGTTGGCGGGGAGCTGTTTTTT.

This chain connects TRBV5-6 to TRBJ1-2; tentative D call: TRBD1 (5 bases). Germline CDR1 SGHDT, CDR2 YYEEEE. The CDR3 has 15 amino acids. The ends were cut back, 0 bases at V and 2 bases at J, with 11 bases in the middle. CDR3 DNA: TGTGCCAGCAGCTTGGGAAGGCAGGGAAACTATGGCTACACCTTC. Amino acid sequence: CASSLGRQGNYGYTF.

The V call is TRBV27, the J call TRBJ1-2; no clear D gene. CDR1 is MNHEY and CDR2 is SMNVEV in the germline V gene (reference sequence). With 3 bases removed from V and 7 bases from J, the gap between germline ends came to 18 bases. The CDR3 is 15 amino acids. The chain's CDR3 is CASSFRGIRWGGYTF. DNA for the CDR3: TGTGCCAGCAGTTTTCGGGGAATCCGTTGGGGTGGCTACACCTTC.

V usage is TRBV5-6 and J usage is TRBJ1-3; D remains unclear. Trimming left V 0 bases short and J 0 bases short, with 7 bases between. CDR3 length equals 15 residues. Germline V gene lookup returns CDR1 SGHDT and CDR2 YYEEEE. The CDR3 nucleotides read TGTGCCAGCAGCTTGGGTCGTTACTCTGGAAACACCATATATTTT. It specifies CASSLGRYSGNTIYF. Complete variable domain (other parts from reference TRBV5-6 and TRBJ1-3): DAGVTQSPTHLIKTRGQQVTLRCSPKSGHDTVSWYQQALGQGPQFIFQYYEEEERQRGNFPDRFSGHQFPNYSSELNVNALLLGDSALYLCASSLGRYSGNTIYFGEGSWLTVV.

The chain links TRBV2 to TRBJ2-1; no firm D call. V lost 4 bases to trimming and J lost 12 bases, with 13 bases between them. The CDR3 consists of 12 residues. Germline V lookup: CDR1 SNHLY, CDR2 FYNNEI. The CDR3 protein is CASSGFRQGQFF. The DNA of the CDR3 is TGTGCCAGCAGTGGGTTCCGACAAGGGCAGTTCTTC.

The chain joins TRBV6-1 to TRBJ2-3; TRBD1 is a possible D gene (6 bases). V was clipped by 1 base and J by 4 bases, with 9 bases between them. Germline V gene data show CDR1 as MNHNS and CDR2 as SASEGT. The CDR3 length is 14 residues. The CDR3 nucleotides are TGTGCCAGCAGTGAAGGGGCAGGGGCAGATACGCAGTATTTT. Protein: CASSEGAGADTQYF.

V usage is TRBV6-6 and J usage is TRBJ2-5; D may be TRBD1 (6 bases). The CDR3 has 14 amino acids. Trimming left V 5 bases short and J 2 bases short, with 12 bases between. Germline V gene sequence: CDR1 MNHNY, CDR2 SVGAGI (reference sequence). The chain's CDR3 is CASSRQVPQETQYF. The CDR3 nucleotides are TGTGCCAGCAGTCGACAGGTACCACAAGAGACCCAGTACTTC.

This clone has only a few counts. The V gene is TRBV5-8, the J gene TRBJ2-2; D remains unclear. The CDR3 is 16 amino acids. V gave up 2 bases and J gave up 6 bases, with 17 bases separating them. Germline assignment: CDR1 SGHTS and CDR2 YDEGEE. In nucleotides, the CDR3 is TGTGCCAGCAGCTTTATACCCCTAGGTCTCCCCGGGGAGCTGTTTTTT. Protein product: CASSFIPLGLPGELFF.

The chain links TRBV27 to TRBJ2-1, with TRBD2 matching 9 bases. CDR1 and CDR2 (germline): MNHEY, SMNVEV (reference sequence). This CDR3 region has 17 residues. Trimming removed 3 bases from V and 4 bases from J; junction bases left unmatched: 10. The CDR3 here is CASSLGLGLAPYNEQFF. The CDR3 DNA follows: TGTGCCAGCAGTTTGGGCCTCGGACTAGCGCCGTACAATGAGCAGTTCTTC.

The CDR3 is CASSQAEPLIYGYTF. For the CDR3, the DNA is TGCGCCAGCAGCCAAGCTGAGCCGCTTATCTATGGCTACACCTTC. The rearrangement links TRBV4-1 to TRBJ1-2; D is unresolved. CDR3 length: 15 residues. Germline values: CDR1 MGHRA, CDR2 YSYEKL. V was clipped by 1 base and J by 4 bases, with 13 bases between them.

This clone was detected once. The DNA for the CDR3 is TGTGCCACCAGCAGAGCGACAGGGGGCCAACCTGAAGCTTTCTTT. Encoded protein: CATSRATGGQPEAFF. The chain employs TRBV15 and TRBJ1-1, with 10 bases identical to TRBD1. The CDR3 sequence is 15 residues long. Germline V lookup: CDR1 LNHNV, CDR2 YYDKDF (reference sequence). Trimming removed 1 base from V and 6 bases from J; junction bases left unmatched: 5.

The chain couples TRBV5-5 to TRBJ1-1; maybe TRBD1 (5 bases). The CDR3 contains 13 residues. Between the trimmed V and J ends, which lost 4 bases and 6 bases, there was a span of 13 bases. The V gene's germline CDR1 is SGHKS and CDR2 YYEKEE (reference sequence). CDR3 coding DNA: TGTGCCAGCAGCCAGCCGGAGGGGTCTGAAGCTTTCTTT. Its translation: CASSQPEGSEAFF.

The chain combines TRBV28 with TRBJ1-1; D uncertain. The CDR3 is 13 residues long. Trimming took 2 bases from V and 1 from J, leaving 5 bases between them. Germline assignment: CDR1 MDHEN and CDR2 SYDVKM. CDR3 in DNA: TGTGCCAGCAGTTTAAGAGGGAACACTGAAGCTTTCTTT. As protein: CASSLRGNTEAFF. Supplemented by reference TRBV28 and TRBJ1-1, the full variable domain reads DVKVTQSSRYLVKRTGEKVFLECVQDMDHENMFWYRQDPGLGLRLIYFSYDVKMKEKGDIPEGYSVSREKKERFSLILESASTNQTSMYLCASSLRGNTEAFFGQGTRLTVV.

This sequence joins TRBV28 and TRBJ1-2, with no clear D. The CDR3 runs to 15 residues. Trimming took 5 bases from V and 5 from J, leaving 18 bases between them. Germline lookup yields CDR1 MDHEN and CDR2 SYDVKM. DNA of the CDR3: TGTGCCAGCAGTCCACGGCGGATTTTATGGTATGGCTACACCTTC. Translation: CASSPRRILWYGYTF.

This clone was seen at least ten times. This sequence joins TRBV6-1 and TRBJ2-2, with 9 positions matching TRBD1. CDR1 and CDR2 (germline): MNHNS, SASEGT. The CDR3 runs 15 residues. Unmatched junction bases numbered 1, after V lost 1 base and J lost 4 bases. CDR3: CASSEETGGTGELFF. The DNA of the CDR3 is TGTGCCAGCAGTGAAGAGACAGGGGGCACCGGGGAGCTGTTTTTT.